The source of this T cell receptor beta chain is a study of T cell repertoires in cytomegalovirus infection (dated by TCRdb to about 2019). Looking at the study overall: Peptide stimulations targeted recently identified HLA-C-restricted CMV epitopes, whose presentation resists viral immunomodulation, together with well-studied HLA-B-restricted epitopes. Donor HLA type was relevant to the analysis, as public TCR beta signatures indicated carriage of CMV infection together with the matching HLA type.

This clonotype was counted only a few times. Its antigen is not yet known. Base qualities are missing; no much larger clone stands one base away. This specimen's treatment or condition label, interpreted: in vitro stimulation with specific CMV peptide epitopes to enrich CMV-specific T cells. General findings and caveats noted by the study authors: Cumulative frequency of public TCR beta family members discriminated carriers of CMV infection plus the relevant HLA type in this cohort and an independent approximately 400-donor cohort. The ex vivo response was dominated by HLA-C-restricted CMV-specific TCR beta clonotypes, and the single most frequent clonotype in two of eight donors was supplied by these HLA-C-restricted clonotypes.

Sequenced on an Illumina HiSeq 1500. TCRdb's own reprocessing of the public reads used fastp at Q25 and MiXCR and kept productive beta chains. Entries that share a CDR3 protein sequence are merged under the most common genes and DNA. The sample table holds 550,000 to 700,000 distinct CDR3 sequences, of which almost 40% were seen once. Of the sample, around 48% is held by the ten largest clones. Relative to germline, V is 1 base shorter and J is 8 bases shorter, with 5 bases between their ends. The germline V gene encodes CDR1 SGHTA and CDR2 FQGNSA. The CDR3 runs 12 residues from the cysteine to the phenylalanine. Only the CDR3 region is kept as DNA, spanning 36 bases read in frame from base 1.

The sequencing here drew on cultured PBMCs, taken from culture after CMV antigen stimulation. The sequence is built from TRBV7-2 and TRBJ2-2; too little of a D gene remains to name it. This clonotype originated in a human donor in good health (CMV status not recorded). Some clones in this sample may be carry-over from other donors' samples. The CDR3 in this case is CASSLGVGELFF. The nucleotide sequence reads TGTGCCAGCAGCTTAGGCGTTGGGGAGCTGTTTTTT.